The subject of this entry is one T cell receptor (beta chain). The antigen remains unidentified. CDR3 length: 17 amino acids. J gave up 2 bases and V 0 bases, and 7 bases lay outside the gene matches. Per the germline V gene, CDR1 is MNHEY and CDR2 is SMNVEV (reference sequence). The assay was immunoSEQ multiplex PCR, and TCRdb's table has in-frame clones only and misses some. Counted here are about 140,000 clones, about 92% occurring once; the ten biggest clones make up around 3.5%. This entry comes from a study of T cell responses to AZD1222 COVID-19 vaccine. Overall study results and limits: Among the donors, most were white British and more were female, and clonal diversity was possibly underestimated.

The receptor was isolated from an adult who received the AZD1222 COVID-19 vaccine. The sequencing used peripheral blood, collected 28 days after the second AZD1222 dose. The chain has TRBV27 and TRBJ1-2; 9 bases align to TRBD1. CDR3 residues: CASSLSEKQGANYGYTF. CDR3 in DNA: TGTGCCAGCAGTTTATCCGAAAAACAGGGGGCGAACTATGGCTACACCTTC.